This is a list of T cell receptor beta chains from one sample in a study of cytomegalovirus exposure and HLA in healthy donors. The assay was immunoSEQ multiplex PCR, and TCRdb's table has in-frame clones only and misses some. The repertoire holds 100,000 to 150,000 clones, with approximately 89% as singletons. The material sequenced was PBMCs. These receptors were obtained from a man between 25 and 39 years old in good health and CMV-seronegative. Each CDR3 is given with its conserved first and last residue. D genes are given only for firm matches. Clone size is given for some rows only: seen once, a few or many times, or a class if the clone is expanded.

d_call: -; j_call: TRBJ1-4; v_call: TRBV29-1; clone_size: -; cdr3_nt: TGCAGCGCCCTCGGGACTCCTAAGGGGGAAAAACTGTTTTTT; cdr3_aa: CSALGTPKGEKLFF
d_call: TRBD2; j_call: TRBJ2-1; v_call: TRBV11-2; clone_size: -; cdr3_nt: TGTGCCAGCAGCTGGCTAGCGGGGCAACGGGAGCAGTTCTTC; cdr3_aa: CASSWLAGQREQFF
d_call: TRBD1; j_call: TRBJ1-5; v_call: TRBV27; clone_size: -; cdr3_nt: TGTGCCAGCAGTTTGGACAGGGTGAACGTGCAGCCCCAGCATTTT; cdr3_aa: CASSLDRVNVQPQHF
d_call: TRBD2; j_call: TRBJ2-1; v_call: TRBV7-9; clone_size: -; cdr3_nt: TGTGCCAGCAACCCCCGGGGGGGGCCATTAGATGAGCAGTTCTTC; cdr3_aa: CASNPRGGPLDEQFF
d_call: -; j_call: TRBJ1-2; v_call: TRBV29-1; clone_size: once; cdr3_nt: TGCAGCGTTGAAACAGGGAACTATGGCTACACCTTC; cdr3_aa: CSVETGNYGYTF
d_call: TRBD1; j_call: TRBJ1-5; v_call: TRBV7-9; clone_size: -; cdr3_nt: TGTGCCAGCAGCTACGGACAGGGCGGGCGTCAGCCCCAGCATTTT; cdr3_aa: CASSYGQGGRQPQHF
d_call: TRBD2; j_call: TRBJ2-2; v_call: TRBV4-2; clone_size: -; cdr3_nt: TGTGCCAGCAGCCAAGGACAGCGGGGGGCATCCGGGGAGCTGTTTTTT; cdr3_aa: CASSQGQRGASGELFF
d_call: TRBD2; j_call: TRBJ2-7; v_call: TRBV28; clone_size: -; cdr3_nt: TGTGCCAGCAGTTTACCGGGGGGAGCCTACGAGCAGTACTTC; cdr3_aa: CASSLPGGAYEQYF
d_call: -; j_call: TRBJ1-1; v_call: TRBV28; clone_size: -; cdr3_nt: TGTGCCAGCAGTTTCAGTTACAGTAGAGGGTTTAGGTCTGAAGCTTTCTTT; cdr3_aa: CASSFSYSRGFRSEAFF
d_call: TRBD2; j_call: TRBJ2-3; v_call: TRBV9; clone_size: -; cdr3_nt: TGTGCCAGCAGCGGTAGCGGGGCCACAGATACGCAGTATTTT; cdr3_aa: CASSGSGATDTQYF
d_call: TRBD2; j_call: TRBJ2-1; v_call: TRBV27; clone_size: -; cdr3_nt: TGTGCCAGCAGTTACGGGACTAGATATGAGCAGTTCTTC; cdr3_aa: CASSYGTRYEQFF
d_call: -; j_call: TRBJ1-1; v_call: TRBV6-6; clone_size: -; cdr3_nt: TGTGCCAGCAGCCCTACCTTCGTAATCACTGAAGCTTTCTTT; cdr3_aa: CASSPTFVITEAFF
d_call: -; j_call: TRBJ2-2; v_call: TRBV2; clone_size: -; cdr3_nt: TGTGCCAGCAGTGAGCCTGGCCTCGGGGAGCTGTTTTTT; cdr3_aa: CASSEPGLGELFF
d_call: TRBD2; j_call: TRBJ2-7; v_call: TRBV7-3; clone_size: -; cdr3_nt: TGTGCCAGCAGCTCGGGACTAGCGGGCGAGCAGTACTTC; cdr3_aa: CASSSGLAGEQYF
d_call: TRBD1; j_call: TRBJ1-5; v_call: TRBV2; clone_size: -; cdr3_nt: TGTGCCAGCAGGGACAGGACCAATCAGCCCCAGCATTTT; cdr3_aa: CASRDRTNQPQHF
d_call: TRBD1; j_call: TRBJ1-2; v_call: TRBV4-1; clone_size: -; cdr3_nt: TGCGCCAGCAGCCAAGATAGGACAGGGTCCCATGGCTACACCTTC; cdr3_aa: CASSQDRTGSHGYTF
d_call: TRBD1; j_call: TRBJ1-1; v_call: TRBV27; clone_size: -; cdr3_nt: TGTGCCACCAAGGAAGGGGATACAGGGGGCCTGGCTTTCTTT; cdr3_aa: CATKEGDTGGLAFF
d_call: TRBD2; j_call: TRBJ2-3; v_call: TRBV27; clone_size: -; cdr3_nt: TGTGCCAGCGGTACGCTAGCGGGCACAGATACGCAGTATTTT; cdr3_aa: CASGTLAGTDTQYF
d_call: -; j_call: TRBJ1-3; v_call: TRBV10-1; clone_size: -; cdr3_nt: TGCGCCAGCAGTGAGCCCCACCGACTTACCGAAGAGTACACCATATATTTT; cdr3_aa: CASSEPHRLTEEYTIYF
d_call: -; j_call: TRBJ2-7; v_call: TRBV4-3; clone_size: -; cdr3_nt: TGCGCCAGCAGCCAAGATATCGGGGGTTCGTACGAGCAGTACTTC; cdr3_aa: CASSQDIGGSYEQYF
d_call: TRBD1; j_call: TRBJ2-5; v_call: TRBV7-8; clone_size: -; cdr3_nt: TGTGCCAGCAGCTACCAGACAGGGGGGAAAGAGACCCAGTACTTC; cdr3_aa: CASSYQTGGKETQYF
d_call: -; j_call: TRBJ1-5; v_call: TRBV4-3; clone_size: -; cdr3_nt: TGCGCCAGCAGCCAAGATCTATCGCAGCCCCAGCATTTT; cdr3_aa: CASSQDLSQPQHF
d_call: TRBD2; j_call: TRBJ2-1; v_call: TRBV6-4; clone_size: -; cdr3_nt: TGTGCCAGCAGTGACTCAGCGGGGGGGGCCAATGAGCAGTTCTTC; cdr3_aa: CASSDSAGGANEQFF
d_call: -; j_call: TRBJ1-6; v_call: TRBV5-1; clone_size: -; cdr3_nt: TGCGCCAGCAGCTTGGACAGGGCTAATTCACCCCTCCACTTT; cdr3_aa: CASSLDRANSPLHF
d_call: TRBD2; j_call: TRBJ2-1; v_call: TRBV5-4; clone_size: -; cdr3_nt: TGTGCCAGCAGCCCCTCACTAGCGGGGGGGCTGAATGAGCAGTTCTTC; cdr3_aa: CASSPSLAGGLNEQFF
d_call: -; j_call: TRBJ2-7; v_call: TRBV19; clone_size: -; cdr3_nt: TGTGCCAGTAGTCAGACAGGTGGCAACGAGCAGTACTTC; cdr3_aa: CASSQTGGNEQYF
d_call: TRBD1; j_call: TRBJ2-6; v_call: TRBV7-9; clone_size: -; cdr3_nt: TGTGCCAGCAGCTCCGGGACAGGGATCTCTGGGGCCAACGTCCTGACTTTC; cdr3_aa: CASSSGTGISGANVLTF
d_call: TRBD1; j_call: TRBJ2-7; v_call: TRBV5-1; clone_size: -; cdr3_nt: TGCGCCAGCAGCTTGGGGACAGGCTACGAGCAGTACTTC; cdr3_aa: CASSLGTGYEQYF
d_call: TRBD2; j_call: TRBJ2-3; v_call: TRBV27; clone_size: -; cdr3_nt: TGTGCCAGCAGTTTCAGACTAGCGGGGGGTCTATTCACAGATACGCAGTATTTT; cdr3_aa: CASSFRLAGGLFTDTQYF
d_call: TRBD1; j_call: TRBJ1-2; v_call: TRBV6-6; clone_size: -; cdr3_nt: TGTGCCAGCAGTTACGGGGGACAGGCGAACTATGGCTACACCTTC; cdr3_aa: CASSYGGQANYGYTF
d_call: -; j_call: TRBJ2-7; v_call: TRBV7-2; clone_size: -; cdr3_nt: TGTGCCAGCAGCTCACAGGACTCCTACGAGCAGTACTTC; cdr3_aa: CASSSQDSYEQYF